This entry is about one T cell receptor beta chain. The sample originates from a study of blood T cell repertoires in COVID-19. V shed 0 bases and J shed 10 bases, with 15 bases lying between them. Germline lookup yields CDR1 LGHDT and CDR2 YNNKEL (reference sequence). The CDR3 is 14 residues long. Generated by immunoSEQ multiplex PCR, the TCRdb table keeps only in-frame clones and is missing some. Found here are roughly 450,000 clones, about 90% of them singletons; the top ten hold approximately 0.55%. The chain is built from TRBV3-1 (or the pseudogene TRBV3-2) and TRBJ1-1, with D possibly TRBD1 on 5 matching bases. This TCR derives from a man younger than 30 who had recovered from COVID-19. Source material: PBMCs or T cells enriched from blood (not recorded which). The CDR3 spells CASSQEVRVVAAFF. CDR3 DNA sequence: TGTGCCAGCAGCCAAGAAGTCAGGGTGGTAGCAGCTTTCTTT.